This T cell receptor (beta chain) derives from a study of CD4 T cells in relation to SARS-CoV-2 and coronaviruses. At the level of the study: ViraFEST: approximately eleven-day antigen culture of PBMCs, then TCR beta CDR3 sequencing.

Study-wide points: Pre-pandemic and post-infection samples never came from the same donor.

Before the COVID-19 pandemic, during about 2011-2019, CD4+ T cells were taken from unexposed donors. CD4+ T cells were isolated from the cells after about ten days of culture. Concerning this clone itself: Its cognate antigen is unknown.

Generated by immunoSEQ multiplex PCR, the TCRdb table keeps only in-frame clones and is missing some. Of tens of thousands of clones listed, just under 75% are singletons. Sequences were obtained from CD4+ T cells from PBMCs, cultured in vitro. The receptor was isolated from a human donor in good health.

This CDR3 reads CASSTQGLHYGYTF. The CDR3 DNA is TGTGCCAGTAGTACACAGGGGCTACACTATGGCTACACCTTC. J is TRBJ1-2 and V is TRBV19; 7 bases fit TRBD1. Germline V gene sequence: CDR1 LNHDA, CDR2 SQIVND (reference sequence). The CDR3 runs to 14 residues. V dropped 4 bases and J dropped 3; count of bases not matched to a gene: 5.